What follows are 9 T cell receptor beta chains derived from one specimen sequenced in a study of Ad26.COV2.S vaccination and SARS-CoV-2 variants. Treatment of the sample: around 19 received Ad26.COV2.S at low or high dose, single or two shots; 5 received placebo; per-sample allocation not given. Collection of samples fell on day 63 after the first vaccine or placebo injection. Only in-frame clones appear in the TCRdb table, and some are missing; sequencing was by immunoSEQ multiplex PCR. The top ten clones hold roughly 1.5% of a sample with hundreds of thousands of clones, roughly 90% of them seen once. The sample in question was peripheral blood, obtained in a trial of Ad26.COV2.S vaccine versus placebo. Receptors were obtained from a person between 18 and 59 years old who received the Ad26.COV2.S COVID-19 vaccine or a placebo.

With respect to this clone: The sample contains more than one DNA sequence encoding this CDR3. As DNA, the CDR3 is TGTGCCACCAGTGGAGGGGGTAATCAGCCCCAGCATTTT. Protein product: CATSGGGNQPQHF. V is TRBV24-1 and J is TRBJ1-5; tentatively, D is TRBD1 (6 bases). Germline V lookup: CDR1 KGHDR, CDR2 SFDVKD. V lost 5 bases, J lost 4 bases, and 8 bases lay in between. This CDR3 is built from 13 residues.

This sequence joins TRBV4-2 and TRBJ1-4, with D hard to call. Deletions cut 0 bases from V and 4 bases from J, with 12 bases between. The germline V gene encodes CDR1 LGHNA and CDR2 YNFKEQ. This CDR3 is built from 16 residues. CDR3 protein: CASSQDRGRINEKLFF. In DNA form, the CDR3 reads TGTGCCAGCAGCCAAGATCGGGGAAGGATTAATGAAAAACTGTTTTTT.

The chain recombines TRBV30 with TRBJ1-3; D gene uncertain. V lost 1 base, J lost 5 bases, and 18 bases lay in between. The CDR3 has 16 amino acids. Germline V gene data show CDR1 as GTSNPN and CDR2 as SVGIG (reference sequence). The CDR3 region has the DNA TGTGCCTGGAGTGGTCAGAACTACCCGGAGAGAAACACCATATATTTT. Translation gives CAWSGQNYPERNTIYF.

CDR3 bases: TGTGCCAGCAGTCCAGGACTCCCCGAGCAGTACTTC. Translated, it gives CASSPGLPEQYF. V gene TRBV6-5 combines with J gene TRBJ2-7; D might be TRBD2 (5 bases). Germline values: CDR1 MNHEY, CDR2 SVGAGI. Trimming took off 5 bases at V and 6 bases at J, with 11 bases between the two ends. CDR3 length: 12 amino acids.

V is TRBV10-1 and J is TRBJ2-7; 8 bases map to TRBD2. V shed 6 bases and J 5 bases; nucleotides not matched to a gene: 12. Looked up from germline, CDR1 is WNHNN and CDR2 is SYGVQD (reference sequence). The length of the CDR3 is 15 residues. CDR3 nucleotide sequence: TGCGCCAGCAGGCCCGCGGGAGGACGGGCTCACGAGCAGTACTTC. As protein: CASRPAGGRAHEQYF.

Only one count was recorded for this clone. V is TRBV2 and J is TRBJ2-5; 7 positions match TRBD2. The CDR3 is 14 residues long. After removal of 11 bases from V and 5 bases from J, the junction contained 14 bases not matched to a gene. Germline V lookup: CDR1 SNHLY, CDR2 FYNNEI. The CDR3 bases are TGTGCCGGAGGAGCGGGACCCCCTGTTGAGACCCAGTACTTC. This translates into CAGGAGPPVETQYF.

The chain recombines TRBV18 with TRBJ2-2; unclear D gene. Trimming left V 5 bases short and J 7 bases short, with 11 bases between. The CDR3 spans 13 residues. Germline-derived CDR1 and CDR2 are KGHSH and LQKENI. The CDR3 is CASSKAKDGELFF. The CDR3 DNA sequence: TGTGCCAGCTCAAAAGCGAAGGACGGGGAGCTGTTTTTT. Using reference TRBV18 and TRBJ2-2 for the parts outside the CDR3, the full variable domain is NAGVMQNPRHLVRRRGQEARLRCSPMKGHSHVYWYRQLPEEGLKFMVYLQKENIIDESGMPKERFSAEFPKEGPSILRIQQVVRGDSAAYFCASSKAKDGELFFGEGSRLTVL.

The chain is built from TRBV3-1 (or the pseudogene TRBV3-2) and TRBJ1-1, with 9 bases fitting TRBD1. The trim removed 4 bases at V and 1 base at J, leaving 1 base unmatched. In germline, CDR1 is LGHDT, CDR2 YNNKEL (reference sequence). This CDR3 is 14 amino acids long. This chain's CDR3 is CASSRDRENTEAFF. The CDR3 bases are TGTGCCAGCAGCCGGGACAGGGAGAACACTGAAGCTTTCTTT.

As for this clone: Distinct nucleotide sequences in the sample also encode this CDR3. The J gene is TRBJ1-5, the V gene TRBV2; 7 bases fit TRBD1. Germline CDR1 reads SNHLY; CDR2 reads FYNNEI. The length of the CDR3 is 14 residues. V lost 3 bases to trimming and J lost 4 bases; unmatched junction nucleotides: 3. The CDR3 reads CASSELQGNQPQHF. CDR3 bases: TGTGCCAGCAGTGAGTTACAGGGGAATCAGCCCCAGCATTTT. Based on the CDR3 plus reference TRBV2 and TRBJ1-5, the full variable domain is EPEVTQTPSHQVTQMGQEVILRCVPISNHLYFYWYRQILGQKVEFLVSFYNNEISEKSEIFDDQFSVERPDGSNFTLKIRSTKLEDSAMYFCASSELQGNQPQHFGDGTRLSIL.